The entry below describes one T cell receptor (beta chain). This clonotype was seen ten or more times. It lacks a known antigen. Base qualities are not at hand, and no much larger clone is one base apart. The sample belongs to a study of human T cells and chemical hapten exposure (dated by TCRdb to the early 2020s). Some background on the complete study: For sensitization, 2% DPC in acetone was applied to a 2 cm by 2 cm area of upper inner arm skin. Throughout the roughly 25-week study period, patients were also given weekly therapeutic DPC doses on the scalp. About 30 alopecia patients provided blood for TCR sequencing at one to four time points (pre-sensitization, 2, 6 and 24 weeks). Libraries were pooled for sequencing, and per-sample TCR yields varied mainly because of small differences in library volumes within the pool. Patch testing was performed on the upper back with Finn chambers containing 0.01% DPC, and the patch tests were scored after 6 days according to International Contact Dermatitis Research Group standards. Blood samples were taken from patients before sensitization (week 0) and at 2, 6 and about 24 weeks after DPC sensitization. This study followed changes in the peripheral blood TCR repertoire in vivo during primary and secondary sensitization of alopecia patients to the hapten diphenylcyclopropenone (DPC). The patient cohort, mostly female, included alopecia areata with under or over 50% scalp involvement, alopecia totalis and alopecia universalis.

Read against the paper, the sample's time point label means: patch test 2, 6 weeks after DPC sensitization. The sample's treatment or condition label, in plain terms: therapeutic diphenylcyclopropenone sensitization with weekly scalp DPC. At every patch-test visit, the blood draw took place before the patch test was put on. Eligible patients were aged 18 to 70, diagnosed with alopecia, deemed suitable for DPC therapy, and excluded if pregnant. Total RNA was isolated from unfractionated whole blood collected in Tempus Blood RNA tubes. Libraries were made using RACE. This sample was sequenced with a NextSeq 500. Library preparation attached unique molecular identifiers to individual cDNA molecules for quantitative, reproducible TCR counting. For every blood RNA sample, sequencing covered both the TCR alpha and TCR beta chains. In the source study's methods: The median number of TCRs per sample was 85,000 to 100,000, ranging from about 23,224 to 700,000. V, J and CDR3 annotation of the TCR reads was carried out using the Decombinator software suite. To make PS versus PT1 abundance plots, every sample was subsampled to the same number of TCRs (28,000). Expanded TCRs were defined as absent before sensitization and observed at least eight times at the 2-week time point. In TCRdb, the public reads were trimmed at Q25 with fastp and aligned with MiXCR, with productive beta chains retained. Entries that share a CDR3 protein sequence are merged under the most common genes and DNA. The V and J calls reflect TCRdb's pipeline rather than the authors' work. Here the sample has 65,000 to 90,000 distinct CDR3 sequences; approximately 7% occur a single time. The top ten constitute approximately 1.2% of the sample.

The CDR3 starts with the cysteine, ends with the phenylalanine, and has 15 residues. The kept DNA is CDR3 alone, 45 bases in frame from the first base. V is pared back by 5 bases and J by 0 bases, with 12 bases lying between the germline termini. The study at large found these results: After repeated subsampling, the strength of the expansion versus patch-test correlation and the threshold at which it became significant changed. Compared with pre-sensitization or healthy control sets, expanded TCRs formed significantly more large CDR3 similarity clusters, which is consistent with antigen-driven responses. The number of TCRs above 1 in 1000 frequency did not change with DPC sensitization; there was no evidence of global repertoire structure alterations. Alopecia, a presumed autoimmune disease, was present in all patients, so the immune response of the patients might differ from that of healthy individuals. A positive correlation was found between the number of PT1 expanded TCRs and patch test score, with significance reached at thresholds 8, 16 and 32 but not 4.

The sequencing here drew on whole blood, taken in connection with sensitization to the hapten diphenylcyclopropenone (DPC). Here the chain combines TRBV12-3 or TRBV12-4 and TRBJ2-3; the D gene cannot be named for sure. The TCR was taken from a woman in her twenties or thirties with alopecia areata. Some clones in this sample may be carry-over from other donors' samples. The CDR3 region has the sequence CASSPRTWSTDTQYF. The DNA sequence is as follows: TGTGCCAGCAGTCCCCGTACCTGGAGCACAGATACGCAGTATTTT.